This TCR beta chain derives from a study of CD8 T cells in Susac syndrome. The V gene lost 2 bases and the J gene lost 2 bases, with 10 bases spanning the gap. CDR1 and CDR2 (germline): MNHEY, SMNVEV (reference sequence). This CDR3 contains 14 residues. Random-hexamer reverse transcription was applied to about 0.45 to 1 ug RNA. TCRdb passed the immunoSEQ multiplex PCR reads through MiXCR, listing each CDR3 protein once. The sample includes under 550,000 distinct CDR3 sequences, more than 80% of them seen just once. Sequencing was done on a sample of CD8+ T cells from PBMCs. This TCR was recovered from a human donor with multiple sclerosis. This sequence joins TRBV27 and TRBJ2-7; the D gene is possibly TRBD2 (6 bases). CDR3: CASSLLANTYEQYF. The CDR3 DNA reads TGTGCCAGCAGTTTACTAGCGAACACCTACGAGCAGTACTTC.